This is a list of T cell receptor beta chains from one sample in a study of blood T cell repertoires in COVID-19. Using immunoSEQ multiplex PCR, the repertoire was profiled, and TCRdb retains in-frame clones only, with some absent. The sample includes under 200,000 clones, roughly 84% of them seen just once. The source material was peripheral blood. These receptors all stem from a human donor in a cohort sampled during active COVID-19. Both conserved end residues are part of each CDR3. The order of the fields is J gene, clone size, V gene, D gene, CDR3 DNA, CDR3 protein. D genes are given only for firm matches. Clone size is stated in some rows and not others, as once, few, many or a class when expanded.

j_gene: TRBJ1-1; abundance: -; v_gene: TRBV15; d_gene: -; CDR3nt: TGTGCCACCAGCTCAGGGGTTCCGAACACTGAAGCTTTCTTT; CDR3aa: CATSSGVPNTEAFF
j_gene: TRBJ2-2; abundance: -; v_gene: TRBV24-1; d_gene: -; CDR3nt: TGTGCCACCAGTGATTTGCAGGGCACCGGGGAGCTGTTTTTT; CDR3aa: CATSDLQGTGELFF
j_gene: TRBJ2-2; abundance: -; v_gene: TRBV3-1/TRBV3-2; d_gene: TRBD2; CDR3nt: TGTGCCAGCAGCCGGCAGCGGGGGGGCCTCACCGGGGAGCTGTTTTTT; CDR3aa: CASSRQRGGLTGELFF
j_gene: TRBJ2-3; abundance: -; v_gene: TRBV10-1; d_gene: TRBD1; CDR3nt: TGCGCCAGCAGTGAAGGGGGCGCGGATACGCAGTATTTT; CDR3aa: CASSEGGADTQYF
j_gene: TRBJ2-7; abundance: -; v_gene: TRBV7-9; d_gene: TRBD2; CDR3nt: TGTGCCAGCAGCTTGCGGGAGCTCTACGAGCAGTACTTC; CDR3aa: CASSLRELYEQYF
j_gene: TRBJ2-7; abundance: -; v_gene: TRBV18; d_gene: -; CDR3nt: TGTGCCAGCTCACCAAGACCGGGAAATGACGAGCAGTACTTC; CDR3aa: CASSPRPGNDEQYF
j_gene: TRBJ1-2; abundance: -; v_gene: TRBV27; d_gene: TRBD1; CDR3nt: TGTGCCAGCACCCCAGGGGGTTCTTCCTATGGCTACACCTTC; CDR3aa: CASTPGGSSYGYTF
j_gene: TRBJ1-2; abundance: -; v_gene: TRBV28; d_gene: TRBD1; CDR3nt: TGTGCCAGCAGGGTAGGACAGGGGGGCGGCTACACCTTC; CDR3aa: CASRVGQGGGYTF
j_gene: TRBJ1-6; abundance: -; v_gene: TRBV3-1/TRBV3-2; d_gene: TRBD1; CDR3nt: TGTGCCAGCAGCCCCGGACAGGGAGATTCACCCCTCCACTTT; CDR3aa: CASSPGQGDSPLHF
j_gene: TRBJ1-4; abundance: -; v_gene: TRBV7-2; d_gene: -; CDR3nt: TGTGCCAGCAGCTTAGCCAGAGGAGATGAAAAACTGTTTTTT; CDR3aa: CASSLARGDEKLFF
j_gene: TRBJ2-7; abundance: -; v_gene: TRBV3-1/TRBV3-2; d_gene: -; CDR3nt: TGTGCCAGCAGGGGGATCACGGGGAGCTACGAGCAGTACTTC; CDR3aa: CASRGITGSYEQYF
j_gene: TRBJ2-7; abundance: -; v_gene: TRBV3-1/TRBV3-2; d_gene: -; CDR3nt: TGTGCCAGCAGCCAAGTCCGGGGGAGGAGCTACGAGCAGTACTTC; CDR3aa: CASSQVRGRSYEQYF
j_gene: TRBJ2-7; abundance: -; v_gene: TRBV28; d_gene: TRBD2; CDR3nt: TGTGCCACTTATAAGCGGGAGGATTACGAGCAGTACTTC; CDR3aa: CATYKREDYEQYF
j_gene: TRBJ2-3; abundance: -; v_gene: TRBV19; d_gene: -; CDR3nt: TGTGCCAGTAGCGGGAGATACACAGATACGCAGTATTTT; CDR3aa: CASSGRYTDTQYF
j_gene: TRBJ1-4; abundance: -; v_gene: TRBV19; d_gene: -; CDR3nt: TGTGCCAGTAGTAGGCAGCGGGCAACTAATGAAAAACTGTTTTTT; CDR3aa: CASSRQRATNEKLFF
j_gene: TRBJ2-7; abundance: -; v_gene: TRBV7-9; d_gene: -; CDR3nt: TGTGCCAGCAGCCCCTCGGAAACAGCTGGGCAGTACTTC; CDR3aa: CASSPSETAGQYF
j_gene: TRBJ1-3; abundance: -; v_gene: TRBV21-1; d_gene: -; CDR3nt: TGTGCCAGCAGCAAATACTTTTATAGGACAGCATGTTGCCTCTCTGGAAACACCATATATTTT; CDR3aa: CASSKYFYRTACCLSGNTIYF
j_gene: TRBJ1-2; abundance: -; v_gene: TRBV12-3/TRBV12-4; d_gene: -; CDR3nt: TGTGCCAGCAGTCCGAGGGTTAACTATGGCTACACCTTC; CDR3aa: CASSPRVNYGYTF
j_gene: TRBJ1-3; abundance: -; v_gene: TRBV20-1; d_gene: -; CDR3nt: TGCAGTGCTAGTGGGGAACAGGGTTGGATCTCTGGAAACACCATATATTTT; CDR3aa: CSASGEQGWISGNTIYF
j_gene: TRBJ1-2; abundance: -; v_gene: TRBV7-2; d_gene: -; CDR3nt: TGTGCCAGCAGCTCCAGACAGGCTTTTGACTATGGCTACACCTTC; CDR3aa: CASSSRQAFDYGYTF
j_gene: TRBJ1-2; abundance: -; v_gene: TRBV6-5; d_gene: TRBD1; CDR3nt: TGTGCCAGCAGCCAAGGGAGGGACAGGCTCTATGGCTACACCTTC; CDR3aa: CASSQGRDRLYGYTF
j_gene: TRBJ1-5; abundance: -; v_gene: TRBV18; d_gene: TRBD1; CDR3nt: TGTGCCAACTCACCACCAGGCAGGGGGCCTGGTCAGCCCCAGCATTTT; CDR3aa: CANSPPGRGPGQPQHF
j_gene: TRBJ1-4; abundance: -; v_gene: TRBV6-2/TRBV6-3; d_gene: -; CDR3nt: TGTGCCAGCAGTTTACAGGGATATAATGAAAAACTGTTTTTT; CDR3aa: CASSLQGYNEKLFF
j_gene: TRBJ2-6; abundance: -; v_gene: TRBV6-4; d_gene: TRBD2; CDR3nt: TGTGCCAGCAGTTCATTAGGGAGGGATGGGGCCAACGTCCTGACTTTC; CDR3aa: CASSSLGRDGANVLTF
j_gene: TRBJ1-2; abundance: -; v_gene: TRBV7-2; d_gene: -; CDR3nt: TGTGCCAGCAGCTCGCGGAGGTTTAACTATGGCTACACCTTC; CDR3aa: CASSSRRFNYGYTF
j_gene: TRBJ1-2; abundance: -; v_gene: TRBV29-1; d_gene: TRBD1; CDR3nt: TGCAGCGTTGGATCCCTGACAGGGAACTATGGCTACACCTTC; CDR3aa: CSVGSLTGNYGYTF
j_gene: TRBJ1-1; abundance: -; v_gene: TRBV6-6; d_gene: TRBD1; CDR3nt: TGTGCCAGCAGTTCCGGGACAGGGGGGACAAACACTGAAGCTTTCTTT; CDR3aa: CASSSGTGGTNTEAFF
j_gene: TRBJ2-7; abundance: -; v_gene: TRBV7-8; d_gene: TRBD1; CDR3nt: TGTGCCAGCAGCTTAATGGGACAGGGCTACGAGCAGTACTTC; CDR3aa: CASSLMGQGYEQYF
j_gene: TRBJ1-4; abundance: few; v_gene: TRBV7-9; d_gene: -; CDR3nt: TGTGCCAGCAGCTTAAGTAGTGAGGAAAAACTGTTTTTT; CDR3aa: CASSLSSEEKLFF
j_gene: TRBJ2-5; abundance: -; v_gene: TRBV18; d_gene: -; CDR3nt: TGTGCCAGCTCACAGAACTCCCGGGAGACCCAGTACTTC; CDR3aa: CASSQNSRETQYF
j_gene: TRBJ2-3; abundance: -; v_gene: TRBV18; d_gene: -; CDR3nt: TGTGCCAGCTCACCCACGAGAGATACGCAGTATTTT; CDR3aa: CASSPTRDTQYF
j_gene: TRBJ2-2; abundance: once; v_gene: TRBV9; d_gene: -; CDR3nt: TGTGCCAGCAACCAGGCGGGCCCCACCGGGGAGCTGTTTTTT; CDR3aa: CASNQAGPTGELFF
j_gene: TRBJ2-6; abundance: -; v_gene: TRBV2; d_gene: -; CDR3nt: TGTGCCAGCATGGACACCTCTGGGGCCAACGTCCTGACTTTC; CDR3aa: CASMDTSGANVLTF
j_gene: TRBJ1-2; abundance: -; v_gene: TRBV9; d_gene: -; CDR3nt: TGTGCCAGCAGCCCCCGGGAGACCTATGGCTACACCTTC; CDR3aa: CASSPRETYGYTF
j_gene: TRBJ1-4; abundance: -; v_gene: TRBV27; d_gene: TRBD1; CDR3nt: TGTGCCAGCAGTTCTTCCGGGACAGGGCGCGAAAAACTGTTTTTT; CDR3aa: CASSSSGTGREKLFF
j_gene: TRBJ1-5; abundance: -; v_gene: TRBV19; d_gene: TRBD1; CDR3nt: TGTGCCAGTAGTATAGGAAGGCGGGACAGGGGACAGCCCCAGCATTTT; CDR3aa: CASSIGRRDRGQPQHF
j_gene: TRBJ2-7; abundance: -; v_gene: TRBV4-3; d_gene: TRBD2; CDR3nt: TGCGCCAGCAGCCAAGAGCCCCCGGGACTAGCGGGACTCTACGAGCAGTACTTC; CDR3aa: CASSQEPPGLAGLYEQYF
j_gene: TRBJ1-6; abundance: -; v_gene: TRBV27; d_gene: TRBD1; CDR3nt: TGTGCCAGCAGAACCGGGACAGGGAATTCACCCCTCCACTTT; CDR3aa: CASRTGTGNSPLHF